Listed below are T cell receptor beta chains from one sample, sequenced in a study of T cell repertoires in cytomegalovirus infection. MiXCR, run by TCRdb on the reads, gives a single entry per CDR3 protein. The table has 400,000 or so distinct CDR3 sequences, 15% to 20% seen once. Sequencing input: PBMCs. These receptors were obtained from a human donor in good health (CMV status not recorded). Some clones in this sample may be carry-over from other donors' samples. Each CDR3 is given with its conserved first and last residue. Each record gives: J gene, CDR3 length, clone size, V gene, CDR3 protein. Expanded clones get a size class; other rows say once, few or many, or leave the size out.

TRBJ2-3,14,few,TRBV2,CASWSLTGTDTQYF
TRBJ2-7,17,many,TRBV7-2,CASSFRTSGTSSYEQYF
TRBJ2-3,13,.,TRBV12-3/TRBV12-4,CASSFSGVNTQYF
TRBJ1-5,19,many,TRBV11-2,CASSLFYATAYTSNQPQHF
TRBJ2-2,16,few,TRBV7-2,CASRMLAGATGGELFF
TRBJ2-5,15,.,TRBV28,CASETSGGARETQYF
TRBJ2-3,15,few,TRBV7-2,CASSTSWRGGDTQYF
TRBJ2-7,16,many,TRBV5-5,CASSLREGTSSYEQYF
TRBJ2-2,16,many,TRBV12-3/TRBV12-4,CASSLGLAGVSGELFF
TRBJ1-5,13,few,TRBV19,CASNQGLGQPQHF
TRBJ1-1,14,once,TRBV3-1,CASSQVGSNTEAFF
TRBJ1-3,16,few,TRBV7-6,CASSIGPGLSGNTIYF
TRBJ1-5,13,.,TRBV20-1,CSAAPGGDQPQHF
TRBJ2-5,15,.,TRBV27,CASKSPQEGAKTQYF
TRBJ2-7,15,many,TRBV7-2,CASSRRQGHGYEQYF
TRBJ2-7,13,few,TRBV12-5,CASGLDSLYEQYF
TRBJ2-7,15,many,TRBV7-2,CASSLARTNGYEQYF
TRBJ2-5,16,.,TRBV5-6,CASSLAIAGGGETQYF
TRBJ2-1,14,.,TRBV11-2,CASSPGRSYNEQFF
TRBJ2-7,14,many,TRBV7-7,CASSPLVEGHEQYF
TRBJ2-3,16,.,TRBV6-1,CASRRAGTGETDTQYF
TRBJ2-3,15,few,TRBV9,CASSTTGTRPDTQYF
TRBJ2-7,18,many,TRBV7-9,CASSLSYRSQRSSYEQYF
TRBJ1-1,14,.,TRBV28,CASDRRALNTEAFF
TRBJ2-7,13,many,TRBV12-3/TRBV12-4,CASSLGRVYEQYF
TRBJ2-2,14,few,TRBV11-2,CASSAQGAAGELFF
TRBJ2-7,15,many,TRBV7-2,CASSLGGQIPYEQYF
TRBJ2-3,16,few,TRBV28,CASSLGWGTGADTQYF
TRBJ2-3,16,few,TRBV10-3,CAISDWDRGRTDTQYF
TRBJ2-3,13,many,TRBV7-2,CASSLPELYTQYF
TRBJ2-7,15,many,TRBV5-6,CASSLVAGAPPVQYF
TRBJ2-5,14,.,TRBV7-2,CASSSQGPSGTQYF
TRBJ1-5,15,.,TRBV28,CASSSPSGSNQPQHF
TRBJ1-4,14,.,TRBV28,CASSSQDRNEKLFF
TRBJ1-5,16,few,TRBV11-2,CASSLISGYSNQPQHF
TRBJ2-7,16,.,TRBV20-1,CSASANPEGGDYEQYF
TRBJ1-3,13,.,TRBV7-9,CASSPLSRDTIYF
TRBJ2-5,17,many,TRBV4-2,CASSQARAGGRQETQYF
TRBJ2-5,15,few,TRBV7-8,CASIQGAGGLETQYF
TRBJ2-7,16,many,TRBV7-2,CASSPGTSGLSYEQYF
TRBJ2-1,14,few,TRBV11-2,CASSSNRGRNEQFF
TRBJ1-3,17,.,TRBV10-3,CAISASLSVYSGNTIYF
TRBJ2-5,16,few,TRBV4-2,CASSLEAVAGGETQYF
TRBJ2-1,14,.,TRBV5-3,CASRWAGGPREQFF